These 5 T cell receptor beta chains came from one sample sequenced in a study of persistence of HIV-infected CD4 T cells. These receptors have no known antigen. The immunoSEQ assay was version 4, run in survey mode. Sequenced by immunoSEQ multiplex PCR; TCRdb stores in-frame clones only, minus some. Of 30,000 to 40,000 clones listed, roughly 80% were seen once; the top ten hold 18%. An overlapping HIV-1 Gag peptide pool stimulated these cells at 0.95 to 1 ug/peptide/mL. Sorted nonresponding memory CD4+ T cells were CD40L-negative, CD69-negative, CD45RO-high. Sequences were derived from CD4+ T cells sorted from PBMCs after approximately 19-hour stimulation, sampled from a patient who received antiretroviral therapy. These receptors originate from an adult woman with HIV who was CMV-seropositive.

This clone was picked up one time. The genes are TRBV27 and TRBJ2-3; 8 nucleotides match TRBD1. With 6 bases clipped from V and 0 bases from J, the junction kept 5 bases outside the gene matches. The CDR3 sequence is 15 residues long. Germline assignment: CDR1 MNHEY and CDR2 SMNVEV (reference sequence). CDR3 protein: CASSDRGFSTDTQYF. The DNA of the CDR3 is TGTGCCAGCAGCGACAGGGGATTTAGCACAGATACGCAGTATTTT.

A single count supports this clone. CDR3 in DNA: TGTGCCAGCAGTGACACTTCTCGCCAGTACAATGAGCAGTTCTTC. Its translation: CASSDTSRQYNEQFF. The chain employs TRBV6-4 and TRBJ2-1; D unresolved. In germline, CDR1 is MRHNA, CDR2 SNTAGT. The V gene lost 2 bases and the J gene lost 4 bases, with 12 bases spanning the gap. The CDR3 is 15 amino acids.

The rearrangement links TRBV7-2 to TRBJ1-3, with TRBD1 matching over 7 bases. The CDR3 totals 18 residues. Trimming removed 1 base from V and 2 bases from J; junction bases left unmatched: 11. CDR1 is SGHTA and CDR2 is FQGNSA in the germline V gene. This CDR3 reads CASSLVAAQGKAGNTIYF. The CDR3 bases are TGTGCCAGCAGCTTAGTGGCAGCACAGGGGAAGGCTGGAAACACCATATATTTT.

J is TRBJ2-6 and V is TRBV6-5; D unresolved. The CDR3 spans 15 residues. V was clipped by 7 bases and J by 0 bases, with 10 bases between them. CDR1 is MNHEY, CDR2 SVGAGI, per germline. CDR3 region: CASTTEISGANVLTF. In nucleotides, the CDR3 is TGTGCCAGCACCACGGAAATCTCTGGGGCCAACGTCCTGACTTTC.

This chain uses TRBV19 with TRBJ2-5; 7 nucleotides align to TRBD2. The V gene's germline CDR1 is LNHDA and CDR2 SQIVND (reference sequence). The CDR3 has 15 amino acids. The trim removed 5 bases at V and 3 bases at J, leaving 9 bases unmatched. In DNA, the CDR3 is TGTGCCAGTAGTCGGCTGCGGGGGACGGAAGAGACCCAGTACTTC. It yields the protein CASSRLRGTEETQYF.